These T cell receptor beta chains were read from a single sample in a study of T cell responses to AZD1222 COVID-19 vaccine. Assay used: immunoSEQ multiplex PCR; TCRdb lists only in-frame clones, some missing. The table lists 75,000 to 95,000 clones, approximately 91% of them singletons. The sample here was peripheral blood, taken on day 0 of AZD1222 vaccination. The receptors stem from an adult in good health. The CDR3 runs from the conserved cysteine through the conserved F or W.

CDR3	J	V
CASSEDVGIGNTEAFF	TRBJ1-1	TRBV9
CASLSGSGTGELFF	TRBJ2-2	TRBV28
CATSSGGAIAVNYEQYF	TRBJ2-7	TRBV15
CASSILGRGGVAQHF	TRBJ1-5	TRBV19
CASSLEGLGPQHF	TRBJ1-5	TRBV7-9
CASSSGDREFSGANVLTF	TRBJ2-6	TRBV7-9
CASSLTGRGTGELFF	TRBJ2-2	TRBV5-8
CASSPGTGNTEAFF	TRBJ1-1	TRBV18
CASSDWSSSYEQYF	TRBJ2-7	TRBV6-2/TRBV6-3
CASSLDRKGYYGYTF	TRBJ1-2	TRBV11-2
CASSAGANTEAFF	TRBJ1-1	TRBV7-2
CASSLGLLAGGQETQYF	TRBJ2-5	TRBV7-2
CASSIWGRSRNQPQHF	TRBJ1-5	TRBV19
CASSPPPGGVSYEQYF	TRBJ2-7	TRBV11-1
CASSQSGQGRNEQYF	TRBJ2-7	TRBV23-1
CASSYSGRANTEAFF	TRBJ1-1	TRBV6-5
CASSLVGAGISYNEQFF	TRBJ2-1	TRBV7-2
CASSKLAAEQFF	TRBJ2-1	TRBV21-1
CASSRGTGGYTGELFF	TRBJ2-2	TRBV6-2/TRBV6-3
CATSDSLNTEAFF	TRBJ1-1	TRBV24-1
CASSLPGGGNTEAFF	TRBJ1-1	TRBV7-9
CASSPGRGQDTIYF	TRBJ1-3	TRBV7-2
CASSLSSGNNEQFF	TRBJ2-1	TRBV4-3
CASTPSPGTSTGELFF	TRBJ2-2	TRBV5-1
CASSLSGTSSGSPLHF	TRBJ1-6	TRBV11-2
CASSQGQASPLHF	TRBJ1-6	TRBV11-2
CASSPLRQPQHF	TRBJ1-5	TRBV28
CASSSASGNTIYF	TRBJ1-3	TRBV7-2
CASSGEVSGVGTDTQYF	TRBJ2-3	TRBV27
CASSLQGSSYEQYF	TRBJ2-7	TRBV11-3
CASSLSGNYGYTF	TRBJ1-2	TRBV3-1/TRBV3-2
CASSLWGGSQETQYF	TRBJ2-5	TRBV28
CTISGAELAGERADTQYF	TRBJ2-3	TRBV10-3
CASSVGSRSTDTQYF	TRBJ2-3	TRBV9
CASSSWTGSEQYF	TRBJ2-7	TRBV19
CASSLEAGGPGELFF	TRBJ2-2	TRBV7-9
CASSSDYNEQFF	TRBJ2-1	TRBV6-5
CASSLGGSNSYNEQFF	TRBJ2-1	TRBV5-1
CASSSDPGTEAFF	TRBJ1-1	TRBV27
CARSPDEAFF	TRBJ1-1	TRBV5-3
CASSPLGGASKNIQYF	TRBJ2-4	TRBV28
CASSLEGPLRQYF	TRBJ2-7	TRBV7-2